Listed below are T cell receptor beta chains from one sample, sequenced in a study of cytotoxic CD8 clonotypes in ibrutinib-treated CLL. Clones were read by immunoSEQ multiplex PCR, and TCRdb kept only the in-frame ones, dropping some. This table holds approximately 300,000 clones, 70% to 80% found once. The sequences come from PBMCs, collected before ibrutinib treatment. Receptor source: a human donor with chronic lymphocytic leukemia. The conserved cysteine and the conserved F or W are not part of the CDR3 here. The order of the fields is V gene, CDR3 protein.

V: TRBV30; CDR3: AWRQTGVLYEQY
V: TRBV2; CDR3: ASSRTGWTEAF
V: TRBV18; CDR3: ATLVMNTEAF
V: TRBV7-9; CDR3: ASSLSEENIQY
V: TRBV2; CDR3: ASSDQLAGVFEQY
V: TRBV27; CDR3: ASSLSTPSGMSYNEQF
V: TRBV14; CDR3: ASSAGQGGFYEQY
V: TRBV27; CDR3: ASSLIYRGHTYGYT
V: TRBV30; CDR3: AWSVATGSIQY
V: TRBV28; CDR3: ASRQTGVPYEQY
V: TRBV5-1; CDR3: ASSSGPAQGTNYGYT
V: TRBV28; CDR3: ASSLFTSSGEQF
V: TRBV30; CDR3: AWSVPGGLAKNIQY
V: TRBV9; CDR3: ASSVVSQAGYEQY
V: TRBV4-1; CDR3: ASSQRGSYEQY
V: TRBV30; CDR3: AWSRLTEAF
V: TRBV9; CDR3: ASGLAGGLETQY
V: TRBV7-9; CDR3: ASSPRTSWEQF
V: TRBV6-1; CDR3: ASSDLYRATNEKLF
V: TRBV4-3; CDR3: ASSLLDRADGELF
V: TRBV6-1; CDR3: ASSVDRGLGTGELF
V: TRBV10-3; CDR3: AISESGGANREKLF
V: TRBV5-8; CDR3: ASSLSASSDTGELF
V: TRBV7-2; CDR3: ASSLGGLYNEQF
V: TRBV7-2; CDR3: ASSPSRDTYYEQY
V: TRBV4-1; CDR3: ASSQGSGELF
V: TRBV7-3; CDR3: ASSPRGGLETQY
V: TRBV4-2; CDR3: ASSRELVYSGNTIY
V: TRBV6-5; CDR3: ASSYSRTGELYEQY
V: TRBV7-9; CDR3: ASRERDTQY
V: TRBV30; CDR3: AWSPGWGDYNQPQH
V: TRBV19; CDR3: ASSATILNYGYT
V: TRBV6-1; CDR3: ASRGHTGGSDTQY
V: TRBV6-1; CDR3: ASSSRVYSNQPQH
V: TRBV7-6; CDR3: ASSLAETQY
V: TRBV7-2; CDR3: ASSFGGPNTEAF
V: TRBV18; CDR3: ASSPSLAGWRGYNEQF
V: TRBV5-4; CDR3: ASTSSRDSSGNTIY
V: TRBV5-1; CDR3: ASSLGDLGRYT
V: TRBV27; CDR3: ASSLGQGDQPQH
V: TRBV7-9; CDR3: ASSRPSGIVETQY
V: TRBV25-1; CDR3: ASKGKRDGVLETQY
V: TRBV6-5; CDR3: ASSYSTPLAGNEQF
V: TRBV7-2; CDR3: ASSSRLAGEQY
V: TRBV27; CDR3: ASRGQNSYEQY
V: TRBV19; CDR3: ASSIKGRTSDTQY
V: TRBV7-2; CDR3: ASSPGLSQGADTQY
V: TRBV30; CDR3: AWGGTYGYT
V: TRBV6-5; CDR3: ASSPGQGIGLF
V: TRBV7-2; CDR3: ASSLEWGQGPMAQH
V: TRBV5-1; CDR3: ASSSTWENYEQY
V: TRBV11-3; CDR3: ASSFRPGEQY
V: TRBV2; CDR3: ANPQVSGDEQF
V: TRBV7-6; CDR3: ASSLFVGNTGELF